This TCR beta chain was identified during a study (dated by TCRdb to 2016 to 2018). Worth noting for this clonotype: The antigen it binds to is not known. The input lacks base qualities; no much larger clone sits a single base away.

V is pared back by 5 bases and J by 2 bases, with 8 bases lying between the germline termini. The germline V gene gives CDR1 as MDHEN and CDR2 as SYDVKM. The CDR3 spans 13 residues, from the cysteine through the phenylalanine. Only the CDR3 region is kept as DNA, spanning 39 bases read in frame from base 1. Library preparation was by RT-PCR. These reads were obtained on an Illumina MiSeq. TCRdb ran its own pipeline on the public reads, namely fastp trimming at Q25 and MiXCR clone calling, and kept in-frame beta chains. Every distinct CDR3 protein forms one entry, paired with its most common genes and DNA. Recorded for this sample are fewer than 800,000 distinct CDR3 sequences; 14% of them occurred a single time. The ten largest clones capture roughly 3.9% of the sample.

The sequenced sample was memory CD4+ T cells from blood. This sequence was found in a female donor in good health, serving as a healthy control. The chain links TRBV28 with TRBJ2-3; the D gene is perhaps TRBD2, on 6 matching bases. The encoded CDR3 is CASSPGVTDTQYF. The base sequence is TGTGCCAGCAGTCCGGGGGTCACAGATACGCAGTATTTT. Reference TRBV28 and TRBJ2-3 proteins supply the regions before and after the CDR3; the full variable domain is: DVKVTQSSRYLVKRTGEKVFLECVQDMDHENMFWYRQDPGLGLRLIYFSYDVKMKEKGDIPEGYSVSREKKERFSLILESASTNQTSMYLCASSPGVTDTQYFGPGTRLTVL.